The 18 T cell receptor beta chains in this list originate from one sample, sequenced in a study of blood T cell repertoires in COVID-19. Here immunoSEQ multiplex PCR was the method, and the copy in TCRdb shows in-frame clones only, minus some. The sample lists 120,000 to 150,000 clones, roughly 84% occurring once. Sequences were obtained from peripheral blood. The receptors derive from a human donor in a cohort sampled during active COVID-19.

This clone was counted a single time. CDR3 region: CASRLAGGRQETQYF. The CDR3 coding sequence is TGTGCCAGCAGGCTAGCGGGGGGGCGCCAAGAGACCCAGTACTTC. J is TRBJ2-5 and V is TRBV6-5, with 12 bases aligning to TRBD2. The J segment lost 1 base and the V segment lost 6 bases, leaving 3 bases of the junction unmatched. This CDR3 contains 15 residues. The germline CDR1 and CDR2 sequences are MNHEY and SVGAGI.

The table lists this clone with a count of one. The chain recombines TRBV11-2 with TRBJ2-1, with 11 bases identical to TRBD2. The CDR3 is 17 residues long. Per germline, CDR1 SGHAT and CDR2 FQNNGV. Trimming at V came to 5 bases and at J to 2 bases, leaving 8 bases not matched to a gene. CDR3 loop: CASSQGASGGTYNEQFF. CDR3 nucleotide sequence: TGTGCCAGCAGCCAGGGGGCTAGCGGGGGGACCTACAATGAGCAGTTCTTC.

The chain uses TRBV6-5 and TRBJ1-5; D gene uncertain. V lost 0 bases, J lost 0 bases, and 3 bases lay in between. Germline loops: CDR1 MNHEY, CDR2 SVGAGI. The CDR3 consists of 14 residues. CDR3 loop: CASSYSASNQPQHF. For the CDR3, the DNA is TGTGCCAGCAGTTACTCGGCTAGCAATCAGCCCCAGCATTTT.

Only a few counts were recorded for this clone. V gene TRBV21-1 combines with J gene TRBJ1-6; the D call TRBD1 from the table was never checked on the DNA. TRBV21-1 is a documented pseudogene. The CDR3 is 15 residues long. CDR3 amino acids: CASSHRQAYNSPLHF. CDR3 coding DNA: TGTGCCAGCAGCCACCGACAGGCGTATAATTCACCCCTCCACTTT.

V and J are TRBV3-1 (or the pseudogene TRBV3-2) and TRBJ2-1; weak D call: TRBD1 (6 bases). CDR1 and CDR2 from the germline V gene are LGHDT and YNNKEL (reference sequence). Trimming cost V 5 bases and J 3 bases, with 14 bases left between them. The CDR3 loop spans 15 amino acids. The DNA of the CDR3 is TGTGCCAGCAGCTGGGGACAAGACTTCTACAATGAGCAGTTCTTC. Protein product: CASSWGQDFYNEQFF.

The rearrangement uses TRBV5-4 and TRBJ2-3, with 8 bases that match TRBD2. The CDR3 is 18 amino acids. V shed 3 bases and J 0 bases; nucleotides not matched to a gene: 12. CDR1 is SGHNT and CDR2 is YYREEE in the germline V gene (reference sequence). The CDR3 reads CASSSDAAGGSSTDTQYF. CDR3 coding DNA: TGTGCCAGCAGCTCCGACGCCGCGGGGGGTTCTAGCACAGATACGCAGTATTTT.

The chain recombines TRBV19 with TRBJ1-6, with TRBD1 identical over 9 bases. The CDR3 spans 16 residues. V dropped 7 bases and J dropped 9; count of bases not matched to a gene: 13. From germline, CDR1 is LNHDA and CDR2 SQIVND (reference sequence). Written as DNA, the CDR3 is TGTGCCAGTAACATCGGACCGGGACAGGGTTTTTCACCCCTCCACTTT. It yields the protein CASNIGPGQGFSPLHF.

The rearrangement joins TRBV4-1 to TRBJ1-2; D is uncertain. The length of the CDR3 is 14 residues. Germline CDR1 reads MGHRA; CDR2 reads YSYEKL. Between the trimmed V and J ends, which lost 1 base and 4 bases, there was a span of 10 bases. The CDR3 sequence: CASSQVFSRYGYTF. For the CDR3, the DNA is TGCGCCAGCAGCCAAGTTTTTTCGCGCTATGGCTACACCTTC.

The rearrangement links TRBV19 to TRBJ1-2, with 7 positions matching TRBD1. The CDR3 consists of 15 residues. Unmatched junction bases numbered 13, after V lost 7 bases and J lost 5 bases. Germline CDR1 and CDR2: LNHDA and SQIVND (reference sequence). CDR3 protein: CASKPPGQTIYGYTF. CDR3 nucleotides: TGTGCCAGTAAACCCCCGGGACAGACAATTTATGGCTACACCTTC.

The chain has TRBV7-9 and TRBJ1-5; the match to TRBD1 covers 12 bases. This CDR3 region has 18 residues. V gave up 5 bases and J gave up 2 bases; unmatched junction bases: 10. Per germline, CDR1 SEHNR and CDR2 FQNEAQ (reference sequence). The CDR3 region is CASSGSGTGGMGNQPQHF. The CDR3 nucleotides read TGTGCCAGCAGCGGATCCGGGACAGGGGGCATGGGCAATCAGCCCCAGCATTTT.

The chain is built from TRBV29-1 and TRBJ1-2, with TRBD1 matching 7 bases. V was pared by 3 bases and J by 8 bases, with 6 bases of the junction left unmatched. In germline, CDR1 is SQVTM, CDR2 ANQGSEA. The CDR3 is made up of 12 amino acids. CDR3 sequence reads: CSVEPGGGGYTF. Here the CDR3 DNA reads TGCAGCGTTGAGCCAGGGGGAGGCGGCTACACCTTC.

The V call is TRBV6-5, the J call TRBJ2-3; 10 bases map to TRBD2. The CDR3 length is 16 residues. Germline V gene lookup returns CDR1 MNHEY and CDR2 SVGAGI. The ends lost 4 bases at V and 0 bases at J; junction bases unmatched: 4. CDR3 in DNA: TGTGCCAGCAGTTTGCTAGCGGGGGTAAGCACAGATACGCAGTATTTT. Its protein is CASSLLAGVSTDTQYF.

This chain joins TRBV2 and TRBJ1-1; the D is unclear. The CDR3 is 11 amino acids. V was cut by 11 bases and J by 2 bases, with 9 bases left in between. CDR1 is SNHLY, CDR2 FYNNEI, per germline. CDR3 in DNA: TGTGCCGGAACAGTTAACACTGAAGCTTTCTTT. It is translated as CAGTVNTEAFF.

J is TRBJ2-1 and V is TRBV19; D ambiguous. V was cut by 4 bases and J by 6 bases, with 16 bases left in between. Germline CDR1 is LNHDA and CDR2 is SQIVND (reference sequence). This CDR3 is built from 15 residues. CDR3 region: CASSNDSFFTNEQFF. Here the CDR3 DNA reads TGTGCCAGTAGTAATGACTCTTTTTTTACCAATGAGCAGTTCTTC.

The gene calls are TRBV7-9 and TRBJ2-2, with D perhaps matching TRBD2 (6 bases). The CDR3 contains 15 residues. Germline CDR1 reads SEHNR; CDR2 reads FQNEAQ (reference sequence). The germline V and J ends were trimmed by 0 bases and 5 bases, with 10 bases remaining between them. The CDR3 is CASSLARAGTGELFF. The CDR3 bases are TGTGCCAGCAGCTTAGCCAGGGCGGGAACCGGGGAGCTGTTTTTT. Complete variable domain (other parts from reference TRBV7-9 and TRBJ2-2): DTGVSQNPRHKITKRGQNVTFRCDPISEHNRLYWYRQTLGQGPEFLTYFQNEAQLEKSRLLSDRFSAERPKGSFSTLEIQRTEQGDSAMYLCASSLARAGTGELFFGEGSRLTVL.

The gene calls are TRBV5-4 and TRBJ1-6; 11 nucleotides agree with TRBD1. The trim removed 4 bases at V and 9 bases at J, leaving 12 bases unmatched. The CDR3 spans 17 residues. CDR1 is SGHNT, CDR2 YYREEE, per germline (reference sequence). This chain's CDR3 is CASSQGTGGRPRSPLHF. In DNA form, the CDR3 reads TGTGCCAGCAGCCAAGGGACAGGGGGAAGACCGCGTTCACCCCTCCACTTT.

The J gene is TRBJ1-5, the V gene TRBV2; 9 positions agree with TRBD1. This CDR3 has 14 amino acids. Germline-derived CDR1 and CDR2 are SNHLY and FYNNEI. V lost 7 bases, J lost 7 bases, and 8 bases stayed unmatched. The CDR3 loop reads CASTRDRAGQPQHF. CDR3 DNA sequence: TGTGCCAGCACCAGGGACAGGGCAGGCCAGCCCCAGCATTTT. Looking up the rest from reference TRBV2 and TRBJ1-5 gives the full variable domain: EPEVTQTPSHQVTQMGQEVILRCVPISNHLYFYWYRQILGQKVEFLVSFYNNEISEKSEIFDDQFSVERPDGSNFTLKIRSTKLEDSAMYFCASTRDRAGQPQHFGDGTRLSIL.

This chain joins TRBV5-1 and TRBJ1-2, with a possible D match to TRBD1 (5 bases). V was clipped by 0 bases and J by 2 bases, with 8 bases between them. The CDR3 length is 14 residues. The germline gives CDR1 SGHRS, CDR2 YFSETQ. In DNA form, the CDR3 reads TGCGCCAGCAGCTTGGGACAGCTAAACTATGGCTACACCTTC. Amino acids: CASSLGQLNYGYTF.